This TCR beta chain emerged from a study of control samples from healthy donors and cancer patients. CDR3 length: 14 residues. The germline V gene has CDR1 SNHLY and CDR2 FYNNEI. V dropped 6 bases and J dropped 5 bases, with 11 bases sitting between them. The protocol was immunoSEQ multiplex PCR, while the TCRdb copy is restricted to in-frame clones and leaves out a portion. The repertoire holds about 180,000 clones, with 90% to 95% as singletons. This TCR was recovered from a young man in good health. The sequencing sample was made of blood. This rearrangement joins TRBV2 to TRBJ1-6; D perhaps matches TRBD1 (6 bases). CDR3 protein: CASSAQGNNSPLHF. The DNA for the CDR3 is TGTGCCAGCAGCGCACAGGGAAATAATTCACCCCTCCACTTT.